The 14 T cell receptor beta chains presented below share a single source sample, sequenced in a study of cytomegalovirus exposure and HLA in healthy donors. The PCR employed 60 Vbeta primers together with 13 Jbeta primers. TCRdb keeps only in-frame clones here, not all; method: immunoSEQ multiplex PCR. This sample has around 180,000 clones, with 80% to 85% found just once. Sample: PBMCs. These receptor sequences come from a woman aged 40-49 years in good health and CMV-seronegative.

In this sample, this clone turned up a few times. This chain links TRBV25-1 with TRBJ2-1; the match to TRBD1 covers 8 bases. The junction had 10 bases not matched to a gene; V was cut back by 8 bases and J by 7 bases. Germline V lookup: CDR1 MGHDK, CDR2 SYGVNS. The CDR3 consists of 14 residues. CDR3 protein: CASSRQGPWNEQFF. CDR3 sequence (DNA): TGTGCCAGCTCGCGACAGGGGCCTTGGAATGAGCAGTTCTTC.

This chain uses TRBV6-5 with TRBJ2-1; D is unclear. CDR3 length equals 12 residues. V lost 5 bases and J lost 6, with 8 bases in between. Germline values: CDR1 MNHEY, CDR2 SVGAGI. CDR3 amino acids: CASSPLPNEQFF. As DNA, the CDR3 is TGTGCCAGCAGTCCCCTCCCCAATGAGCAGTTCTTC.

The chain carries TRBV13 and TRBJ2-1, with TRBD2 matching over 8 bases. V lost 1 base to trimming and J lost 7 bases; unmatched junction nucleotides: 12. Per germline, CDR1 PRHDT and CDR2 FYEKMQ (reference sequence). This CDR3 spans 17 amino acids. The DNA of the CDR3 is TGTGCCAGCAGCTTAGTCGGGGGGGCTAGCGGCCTAAATGAGCAGTTCTTC. The encoded protein is CASSLVGGASGLNEQFF.

This clone was found a few times. V is TRBV5-1 and J is TRBJ2-7, with D perhaps matching TRBD1 (5 bases). This CDR3 contains 13 residues. The germline V and J ends were trimmed by 0 bases and 5 bases, with 9 bases remaining between them. Germline values: CDR1 SGHRS, CDR2 YFSETQ. CDR3 protein: CASSLEGEHEQYF. CDR3 coding DNA: TGCGCCAGCAGCTTGGAAGGGGAACACGAGCAGTACTTC.

As concerns this clone: The junction does not match germline at one end; this may be a read error. The rearrangement joins TRBV7-9 to TRBJ1-3, with 7 bases aligning to TRBD1. Looked up from germline, CDR1 is SEHNR and CDR2 is FQNEAQ (reference sequence). The length of the CDR3 is 17 residues. CDR3 nucleotide sequence: TGTTCCAGCAGCCCCTATCGACAGGGTAGTGCCGGAAACACCATATATTTT. This encodes CSSSPYRQGSAGNTIYF.

The chain employs TRBV18 and TRBJ1-4, with a possible D match to TRBD1 (6 bases). The CDR3 is 13 residues long. The V end lost 2 bases, the J end lost 12 bases, and 13 bases lay between the germline ends. CDR1 is KGHSH and CDR2 is LQKENI in the germline V gene. In DNA, the CDR3 is TGTGCCAGCTCACCAAACACAGGGCCGGAACTGTTTTTT. Its translation is CASSPNTGPELFF.

This rearrangement joins TRBV30 to TRBJ1-1; D gene unclear. Germline V gene lookup returns CDR1 GTSNPN and CDR2 SVGIG (reference sequence). Trimming stripped 0 bases from V and 0 bases from J, with 8 bases between. The CDR3 covers 14 residues. The CDR3 DNA reads TGTGCCTGGAGTGTGAGGATTCTGAACACTGAAGCTTTCTTT. It encodes CAWSVRILNTEAFF.

In DNA form, the CDR3 reads TGTGCCATCAGTGACAGAAACGCAGATACGCAGTATTTT. It yields the protein CAISDRNADTQYF. The rearrangement joins TRBV10-3 to TRBJ2-3; D not resolved. V was cut by 3 bases and J by 4 bases, with 8 bases left in between. CDR1 is ENHRY, CDR2 SYGVKD, per germline. The CDR3 totals 13 residues.

This clone was observed once. This sequence joins TRBV11-2 and TRBJ1-1; 8 bases fit TRBD1. Germline lookup yields CDR1 SGHAT and CDR2 FQNNGV. The CDR3 is 14 amino acids. V gave up 0 bases and J gave up 5 bases; unmatched junction bases: 2. CDR3 DNA: TGTGCCAGCAGCTTAGACAGGGGGCGAACTGAAGCTTTCTTT. Amino acid sequence: CASSLDRGRTEAFF.

The gene calls are TRBV5-1 and TRBJ1-2, with 8 bases fitting TRBD1. The CDR3 runs to 12 residues. V lost 3 bases, J lost 8 bases, and 3 bases stayed unmatched. Germline values: CDR1 SGHRS, CDR2 YFSETQ. The chain's CDR3 is CASSSDRVGYTF. The CDR3, as DNA: TGCGCCAGCAGCTCGGACAGGGTCGGCTACACCTTC.

This clone has just one count. The chain couples TRBV4-3 to TRBJ2-2; 9 bases match TRBD2. Germline CDR1 reads LGHNA; CDR2 reads YSLEER. V lost 0 bases and J lost 2; bases outside the gene matches: 7. The length of the CDR3 is 18 residues. The CDR3 loop is CASSQEHGLAGNTGELFF. For the CDR3, the DNA is TGCGCCAGCAGCCAAGAACACGGTCTAGCGGGAAACACCGGGGAGCTGTTTTTT.

The chain carries TRBV18 and TRBJ2-1; maybe TRBD2 (8 bases). This CDR3 spans 14 amino acids. Germline assignment: CDR1 KGHSH and CDR2 LQKENI. V lost 6 bases, J lost 6 bases, and 15 bases lay in between. The CDR3 region is CASSREGAGNEQFF. The CDR3, as DNA: TGTGCCAGCTCCCGGGAGGGGGCTGGCAATGAGCAGTTCTTC.

This clone has only one observation. The rearrangement joins TRBV29-1 to TRBJ1-1; 9 bases align to TRBD1. The germline V gene encodes CDR1 SQVTM and CDR2 ANQGSEA. J gave up 3 bases and V 4 bases, and 3 bases lay outside the gene matches. The CDR3 loop spans 13 amino acids. CDR3 DNA sequence: TGCAGCGTTGCAGGACAGGGGTACACTGAAGCTTTCTTT. It encodes CSVAGQGYTEAFF.

In the case of this clone: Mismatch with germline at one junction end may stem from a read error. Other nucleotide sequences in the sample specify the same CDR3. The chain recombines TRBV6-6 with TRBJ2-3, with 11 bases identical to TRBD2. The CDR3 length is 16 residues. The germline V gene encodes CDR1 MNHNY and CDR2 SVGAGI (reference sequence). For the CDR3, the DNA is TGCGCCAGCAGTTACGGGACTAGCGGCCCCACAGATACGCAGTATTTT. Translating gives CASSYGTSGPTDTQYF.